Listed below are T cell receptor beta chains from one sample, sequenced in a study of OX40 agonist ivuxolimab in advanced cancers. Clones were sequenced by immunoSEQ multiplex PCR, and TCRdb holds only the in-frame ones, with some missing. The profile shows 70,000 to 95,000 clones, about 88% of them singletons. The sequencing used CD4+ or CD8+ T cells sorted from blood, collected in a trial of the OX40 agonist ivuxolimab. Receptor source: an adult with an advanced solid tumor such as melanoma, head and neck, liver or kidney cancer. CDR3s include the opening cysteine and the closing phenylalanine or tryptophan. Fields, in order: V gene, D gene, J gene, clone size, CDR3 protein, CDR3 DNA. D genes are given only for firm matches. The size entry is marked missing in some rows and otherwise reads once, few, many or a size class.

v_gene: TRBV2; d_gene: NA; j_gene: TRBJ2-1; abundance: NA; CDR3aa: CASIGGMEQFF; CDR3nt: TGTGCCAGCATCGGAGGTATGGAGCAGTTCTTC
v_gene: TRBV11-2; d_gene: TRBD2; j_gene: TRBJ2-1; abundance: NA; CDR3aa: CASSLEENSGRAEQFF; CDR3nt: TGTGCCAGCAGCTTAGAGGAGAATAGCGGGAGGGCTGAGCAGTTCTTC
v_gene: TRBV5-1; d_gene: TRBD2; j_gene: TRBJ2-2; abundance: NA; CDR3aa: CASSLYVAGGSGELFF; CDR3nt: TGCGCCAGCAGCTTGTACGTAGCGGGAGGATCCGGGGAGCTGTTTTTT
v_gene: TRBV27; d_gene: TRBD2; j_gene: TRBJ2-1; abundance: once; CDR3aa: CASSYPTSGSFNEQFF; CDR3nt: TGTGCCAGCAGTTATCCGACTAGCGGGAGTTTCAATGAGCAGTTCTTC
v_gene: TRBV9; d_gene: NA; j_gene: TRBJ1-1; abundance: NA; CDR3aa: CASSLTPGRGGTEAFF; CDR3nt: TGTGCCAGCAGCTTAACTCCGGGACGTGGGGGGACTGAAGCTTTCTTT
v_gene: TRBV10-3; d_gene: NA; j_gene: TRBJ2-4; abundance: NA; CDR3aa: CAISESIAKNIQYF; CDR3nt: TGTGCCATCAGTGAGTCCATAGCCAAAAACATTCAGTACTTC
v_gene: TRBV5-1; d_gene: NA; j_gene: TRBJ2-3; abundance: NA; CDR3aa: CASSLAGATTDTQYF; CDR3nt: TGCGCCAGCAGCTTGGCAGGGGCGACCACAGATACGCAGTATTTT
v_gene: TRBV7-9; d_gene: NA; j_gene: TRBJ1-1; abundance: NA; CDR3aa: CASSLDAGNTEAFF; CDR3nt: TGTGCCAGCAGCCTAGACGCGGGGAACACTGAAGCTTTCTTT
v_gene: TRBV30; d_gene: NA; j_gene: TRBJ2-1; abundance: NA; CDR3aa: CAWRLLNEQFF; CDR3nt: TGTGCCTGGAGACTCTTAAATGAGCAGTTCTTC
v_gene: TRBV19; d_gene: TRBD1; j_gene: TRBJ1-2; abundance: NA; CDR3aa: CASSIGDSYGYTF; CDR3nt: TGTGCCAGTAGTATAGGGGACAGCTATGGCTACACCTTC
v_gene: TRBV15; d_gene: NA; j_gene: TRBJ1-2; abundance: NA; CDR3aa: CATSRDKGVSYGYTF; CDR3nt: TGTGCCACCAGCAGAGATAAGGGGGTATCCTATGGCTACACCTTC
v_gene: TRBV11-2; d_gene: NA; j_gene: TRBJ1-2; abundance: NA; CDR3aa: CASSLVAKKPDYGYTF; CDR3nt: TGTGCCAGCAGCTTAGTTGCGAAGAAGCCTGACTATGGCTACACCTTC
v_gene: TRBV9; d_gene: NA; j_gene: TRBJ1-5; abundance: NA; CDR3aa: CASSGGDIGLPQHF; CDR3nt: TGTGCCAGCAGCGGAGGGGACATAGGATTACCCCAGCATTTT
v_gene: TRBV7-3; d_gene: TRBD1; j_gene: TRBJ1-2; abundance: NA; CDR3aa: CASSSAQGPTNYGYTF; CDR3nt: TGTGCCAGCAGCTCAGCACAGGGGCCTACTAACTATGGCTACACCTTC
v_gene: TRBV4-1; d_gene: TRBD1; j_gene: TRBJ1-3; abundance: NA; CDR3aa: CASSQDWTGQGNTIYF; CDR3nt: TGCGCCAGCAGCCAAGATTGGACAGGGCAAGGAAACACCATATATTTT
v_gene: TRBV13; d_gene: NA; j_gene: TRBJ1-1; abundance: NA; CDR3aa: CASSSYRELDTEAFF; CDR3nt: TGTGCCAGCAGCTCCTACAGGGAACTGGACACTGAAGCTTTCTTT
v_gene: TRBV6-6; d_gene: NA; j_gene: TRBJ1-2; abundance: NA; CDR3aa: CASRTGDYGYTF; CDR3nt: TGTGCCAGCAGGACCGGAGACTATGGCTACACCTTC
v_gene: TRBV6-1; d_gene: NA; j_gene: TRBJ1-1; abundance: NA; CDR3aa: CASSPIGARNTEAFF; CDR3nt: TGTGCCAGCAGTCCTATTGGGGCCCGGAACACTGAAGCTTTCTTT